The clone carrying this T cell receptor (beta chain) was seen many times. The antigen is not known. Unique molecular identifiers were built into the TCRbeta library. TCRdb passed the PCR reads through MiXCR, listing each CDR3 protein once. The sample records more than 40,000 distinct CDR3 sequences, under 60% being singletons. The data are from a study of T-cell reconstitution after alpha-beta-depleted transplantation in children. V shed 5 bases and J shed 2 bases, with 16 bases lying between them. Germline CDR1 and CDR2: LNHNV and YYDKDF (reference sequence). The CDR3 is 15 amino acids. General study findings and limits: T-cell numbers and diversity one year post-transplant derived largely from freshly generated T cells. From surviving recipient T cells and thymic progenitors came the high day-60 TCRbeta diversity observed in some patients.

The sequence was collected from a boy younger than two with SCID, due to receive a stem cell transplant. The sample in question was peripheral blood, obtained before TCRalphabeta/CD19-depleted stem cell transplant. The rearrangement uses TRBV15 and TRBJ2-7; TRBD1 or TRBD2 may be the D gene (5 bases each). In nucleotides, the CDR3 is TGTGCCACCAGCGAGTGGGCCCGAGGGGCCTACGAGCAGTACTTC. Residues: CATSEWARGAYEQYF.